This TCR beta chain derives from a study of response to subunit inactivated influenza vaccine. Study findings and constraints: Authors suggested that a seasonal influenza vaccination recruits few new T cells each time.

In its sample, this clonotype was seen a few times. Its antigen is still unknown. TCRdb reanalysed the RT-PCR reads using MiXCR and keeps one entry per CDR3 protein. The profile shows 550,000 to 800,000 distinct CDR3 sequences, more than 11% of them singletons. The germline V gene encodes CDR1 MNHEY and CDR2 SMNVEV (reference sequence). This CDR3 has 14 residues. The V and J ends lost 2 bases and 5 bases respectively, with 13 bases between them. This TCR came from a man between 50 and 59 years old who received an inactivated influenza vaccine. The chain combines TRBV27 with TRBJ2-7, with D hard to call. The sequences come from PBMCs from blood, collected roughly 15 days before vaccination. The CDR3, as DNA: TGTGCCAGCAGTTTAGGGATGATCGGCGACGAGCAGTACTTC. This sequence encodes CASSLGMIGDEQYF.